This TCR beta chain was sequenced for a study of T cells in Graves' hyperthyroidism and ophthalmopathy. Findings and caveats of the study: Ophthalmopathy and stable hyperthyroidism were separated by a 13 V-J model. The model foresaw ophthalmopathy a median around 6 months prior to onset. Also found in blood were most expanded thyroid clonotypes above 0.001.

In regard to this clonotype: Its antigen is not identified.

It was RNA transcripts that yielded the amplified TCR beta CDR3 regions. Primed by the HTBI set, a first-round RT-PCR was run on the TCR CDR3. TCRdb redid the calling of the multiplex PCR reads with MiXCR, one entry per CDR3 protein. The sample contains about 840,000 distinct CDR3 sequences, about two fifths of which appear only once. The source of this sequence is a man aged 18 to 29 with Graves' hyperthyroidism. The sequenced sample consisted of blood.

For the CDR3, the DNA is TGTGCCAGCAGCCATGAATCAGGGTTCGCTCAGCCCCAGCATTTT. Translated, it gives CASSHESGFAQPQHF. V and J are TRBV7-9 and TRBJ1-5; TRBD1 might be the D (5 bases). Germline V CDR1 and CDR2: SEHNR, FQNEAQ (reference sequence). This CDR3 spans 15 amino acids. The V end lost 5 bases, the J end lost 6 bases, and 17 bases lay between the germline ends.